This T cell receptor beta chain was sequenced in a study of spatial heterogeneity in lung cancer. Whole-study context: Detection consistently yielded more beta chains than alpha chains.

As for time point: sample taken at primary tumor resection. A total of roughly 72 untreated early-stage non-small cell lung cancer patients served as donors. Whole RNA, which was extracted from tumor, nontumor lung tissue or frozen PBMC, was sequenced without any cell sorting. V gave up 1 base and J gave up 4 bases, with 19 bases separating them. This CDR3 region has 17 residues. Germline lookup yields CDR1 SEHNR and CDR2 FQNEAQ (reference sequence). Each CDR3 protein gets one entry after TCRdb re-called the 5' RACE reads with MiXCR. The sample contains tens of thousands of distinct CDR3 sequences, more than 7% of which appear only once.

Source: PBMCs, taken at surgery. This sequence originates from a female donor with early-stage non-small cell lung cancer. The chain is built from TRBV7-9 and TRBJ1-1, with D unclear. CDR3 sequence reads: CASSLGKFGVPSTEAFF. CDR3 nucleotide sequence: TGTGCCAGCAGCTTAGGCAAATTTGGGGTTCCTAGCACTGAAGCTTTCTTT.